This TCR beta chain appears in the sequencing data of a study of blood T cell repertoires in COVID-19. The CDR3 is 13 residues long. Trimming cost V 6 bases and J 8 bases, with 13 bases left between them. Germline CDR1 and CDR2: SEHNR and FQNEAQ (reference sequence). TCRdb keeps only in-frame clones here, not all; method: immunoSEQ multiplex PCR. The sample records roughly 250,000 clones, about 80% being singletons. The chain links TRBV7-9 to TRBJ1-4, with unresolved D. The sequencing input was peripheral blood. This TCR was sampled from an elderly woman with acute or convalescent COVID-19. The CDR3 DNA is TGTGCCAGCAGACGTCACCACGGGGAAAAACTGTTTTTT. It specifies CASRRHHGEKLFF.